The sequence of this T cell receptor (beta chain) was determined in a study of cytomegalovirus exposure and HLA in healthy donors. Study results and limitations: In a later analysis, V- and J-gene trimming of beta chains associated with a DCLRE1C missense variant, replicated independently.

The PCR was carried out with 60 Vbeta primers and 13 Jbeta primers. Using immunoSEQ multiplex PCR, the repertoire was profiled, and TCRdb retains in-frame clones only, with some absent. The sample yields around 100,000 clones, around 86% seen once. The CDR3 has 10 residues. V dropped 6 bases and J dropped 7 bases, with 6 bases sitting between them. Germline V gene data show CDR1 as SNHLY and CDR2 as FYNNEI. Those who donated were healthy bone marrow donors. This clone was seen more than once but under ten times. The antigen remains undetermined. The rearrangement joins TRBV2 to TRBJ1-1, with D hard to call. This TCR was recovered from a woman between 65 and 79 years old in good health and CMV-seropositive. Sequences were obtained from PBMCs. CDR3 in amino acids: CASRALEAFF. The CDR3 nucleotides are TGTGCCAGCAGGGCCCTTGAAGCTTTCTTT.